Presented here are 25 T cell receptor beta chains from one specimen sequenced in a study of T cell clonotyping in hematopoietic cell transplantation. Time point here: recipient sample about 28 days before transplant, after cytoreduction. Data came from immunoSEQ multiplex PCR; TCRdb stores just in-frame clones and leaves some out. The sample contains 25,000 to 35,000 clones, approximately 94% of which appear only once. The sequences come from peripheral blood mononuclear cells, collected before stem cell transplant. All receptors derive from a man aged 50-60 years with acute myeloid leukemia. Some clones in this sample may be carry-over from other donors' samples.

This rearrangement joins TRBV28 to TRBJ2-7; D may be TRBD1 or TRBD2 (7 bases each). This CDR3 is built from 15 residues. Germline-derived CDR1 and CDR2 are MDHEN and SYDVKM. Trimming cost V 7 bases and J 2 bases, with 18 bases left between them. In nucleotides, the CDR3 is TGTGCCAGCATTGGGGGGGGGACAGTGACCTACGAGCAGTACTTC. Residues: CASIGGGTVTYEQYF.

This clone was detected only once. The V gene is TRBV9, the J gene TRBJ1-1, with D possibly TRBD1 on 5 matching bases. Per germline, CDR1 SGDLS and CDR2 YYNGEE. This CDR3 is built from 14 residues. With 2 bases removed from V and 1 base from J, the gap between germline ends came to 9 bases. DNA of the CDR3: TGTGCCAGCAGCGTCGACCAGGGGAACACTGAAGCTTTCTTT. Protein sequence: CASSVDQGNTEAFF.

This chain connects TRBV29-1 to TRBJ2-3; D is undetermined. The germline V gene has CDR1 SQVTM and CDR2 ANQGSEA. V was clipped by 6 bases and J by 4 bases, with 11 bases between them. CDR3 size: 12 residues. The chain's CDR3 is CSVPINADTQYF. CDR3 bases: TGCAGCGTCCCTATTAATGCAGATACGCAGTATTTT.

The chain couples TRBV7-2 to TRBJ2-1; D unresolved. The length of the CDR3 is 15 residues. V lost 1 base to trimming and J lost 7 bases, with 14 bases between them. The V gene's germline CDR1 is SGHTA and CDR2 FQGNSA. CDR3 sequence: CASSLEGGVLNEQFF. CDR3 bases: TGTGCCAGCAGCTTAGAGGGTGGGGTCTTAAATGAGCAGTTCTTC.

This chain uses TRBV10-3 with TRBJ2-7; unclear D gene. V lost 3 bases and J 5 bases, leaving 17 bases between the germline ends. The CDR3 has 15 amino acids. Germline CDR1 ENHRY, CDR2 SYGVKD. This chain's CDR3 is CAISDPGRVSDEQYF. The CDR3 bases are TGTGCCATCAGTGATCCAGGAAGGGTCAGCGACGAGCAGTACTTC.

J is TRBJ2-5 and V is TRBV18; a possible D gene is TRBD1 (7 bases). CDR1 is KGHSH, CDR2 LQKENI, per germline. The V end was cut by 3 bases, the J end by 2 bases, with 16 bases between. CDR3 size: 16 residues. CDR3 protein: CASSPSGGRQQETQYF. In DNA form, the CDR3 reads TGTGCCAGCTCACCTTCAGGGGGGCGTCAGCAAGAGACCCAGTACTTC.

The chain joins TRBV5-8 to TRBJ2-3; 7 bases map to TRBD1. The germline V gene has CDR1 SGHTS and CDR2 YDEGEE. The CDR3 totals 15 residues. With V trimmed by 4 bases and J by 0 bases, 5 bases remained unmatched. For the CDR3, the DNA is TGTGCCAGCAGCCCAACAGGGGTCAGCACAGATACGCAGTATTTT. Its protein is CASSPTGVSTDTQYF. The full variable domain, its missing parts supplied by reference TRBV5-8 and TRBJ2-3, is EAGVTQSPTHLIKTRGQQATLRCSPISGHTSVYWYQQALGLGLQFLLWYDEGEERNRGNFPPRFSGRQFPNYSSELNVNALELEDSALYLCASSPTGVSTDTQYFGPGTRLTVL.

This chain links TRBV7-9 with TRBJ2-2, with 9 bases fitting TRBD1. Germline values: CDR1 SEHNR, CDR2 FQNEAQ (reference sequence). V dropped 5 bases and J dropped 6; count of bases not matched to a gene: 10. The CDR3 runs to 16 residues. This CDR3 is CASSPPDRGFAGELFF. CDR3 bases: TGTGCCAGCAGCCCCCCGGACAGGGGTTTCGCCGGGGAGCTGTTTTTT.

V usage is TRBV4-1 and J usage is TRBJ2-3, with a weak D call TRBD1 (5 bases). Per the germline V gene, CDR1 is MGHRA and CDR2 is YSYEKL. V was clipped by 1 base and J by 5 bases, with 10 bases between them. The CDR3 totals 14 residues. CDR3: CASSQVPGIDTQYF. The CDR3 coding sequence is TGCGCCAGCAGCCAAGTGCCAGGGATAGATACGCAGTATTTT.

This rearrangement joins TRBV27 to TRBJ1-2; D gene ambiguous. The CDR3 loop spans 14 amino acids. Trimming took 2 bases from V and 4 from J, leaving 11 bases between them. Germline CDR1 is MNHEY and CDR2 is SMNVEV (reference sequence). The CDR3 spells CASSLRPGGYGYTF. Here the CDR3 DNA reads TGTGCCAGCAGTTTAAGACCGGGCGGCTATGGCTACACCTTC.

The chain uses TRBV10-3 and TRBJ2-7; 8 nucleotides agree with TRBD1. CDR1 is ENHRY and CDR2 is SYGVKD in the germline V gene. The CDR3 runs 14 residues. V lost 4 bases and J lost 6; bases outside the gene matches: 8. CDR3 nucleotides: TGTGCCATCAGTGGAGGGCAGGGGGCTGGCGAGCAGTACTTC. Its translation is CAISGGQGAGEQYF.

The genes are TRBV7-2 and TRBJ1-1, with D possibly matching TRBD1 (5 bases). Trimming pared 5 bases from V and 1 base from J, leaving 8 bases between. Looked up from germline, CDR1 is SGHTA and CDR2 is FQGNSA. CDR3 length: 13 residues. The CDR3, as DNA: TGTGCCAGCAGCAGAGACAGGAACACTGAAGCTTTCTTT. It codes for CASSRDRNTEAFF.

This clone was found a few times. This sequence joins TRBV25-1 and TRBJ2-7; D is uncertain. This CDR3 region has 14 residues. The germline V gene has CDR1 MGHDK and CDR2 SYGVNS. V lost 8 bases, J lost 0 bases, and 14 bases lay in between. As DNA, the CDR3 is TGTGCCAGCCGACCCGACGGATACTCCTACGAGCAGTACTTC. Translated, it gives CASRPDGYSYEQYF.

The rearrangement links TRBV4-1 to TRBJ2-5; D is unclear. The CDR3 spans 14 residues. CDR1 is MGHRA and CDR2 is YSYEKL in the germline V gene. Trimming stripped 8 bases from V and 5 bases from J, with 18 bases between. This CDR3 reads CASGSWAERETQYF. CDR3 coding DNA: TGCGCCAGCGGATCGTGGGCCGAGAGGGAGACCCAGTACTTC.

V and J are TRBV2 and TRBJ2-4, with D unresolved. The CDR3 spans 14 residues. Trimming took 6 bases from V and 0 from J, leaving 9 bases between them. Germline lookup yields CDR1 SNHLY and CDR2 FYNNEI. CDR3 amino acids: CASRAAVAKNIQYF. As DNA, the CDR3 is TGTGCCAGCAGGGCAGCCGTAGCCAAAAACATTCAGTACTTC.

The chain recombines TRBV7-6 with TRBJ2-2; D is unclear. CDR1 and CDR2 from the germline V gene are SGHVS and FNYEAQ. The CDR3 totals 13 residues. The V gene lost 2 bases and the J gene lost 5 bases, with 6 bases spanning the gap. CDR3 DNA sequence: TGTGCCAGCAGCTTATTTGGAACCGGGGAGCTGTTTTTT. Protein product: CASSLFGTGELFF. Based on the CDR3 plus reference TRBV7-6 and TRBJ2-2, the full variable domain is GAGVSQSPRYKVTKRGQDVALRCDPISGHVSLYWYRQALGQGPEFLTYFNYEAQQDKSGLPNDRFSAERPEGSISTLTIQRTEQRDSAMYRCASSLFGTGELFFGEGSRLTVL.

CDR3 DNA sequence: TGTGCCAGCAGCTCTACAGGGAGCTCCTACGAGCAGTACTTC. Protein: CASSSTGSSYEQYF. This rearrangement joins TRBV5-4 to TRBJ2-7; the D gene is possibly TRBD1 (6 bases). Germline CDR1 and CDR2: SGHNT and YYREEE (reference sequence). This CDR3 contains 14 residues. Trimming took 3 bases from V and 0 from J, leaving 10 bases between them.

The chain recombines TRBV5-1 with TRBJ2-1, with D uncertain. V was clipped by 0 bases and J by 6 bases, with 10 bases between them. CDR1 and CDR2 from the germline V gene are SGHRS and YFSETQ. The CDR3 is made up of 14 amino acids. The CDR3 sequence is CASSLGSGSNEQFF. CDR3 in DNA: TGCGCCAGCAGCTTGGGGTCCGGTAGCAATGAGCAGTTCTTC.

This clone was found once. The chain is built from TRBV9 and TRBJ2-3; either TRBD1 or TRBD2 may supply D (5 bases each). The CDR3 extends over 14 amino acids. The germline gives CDR1 SGDLS, CDR2 YYNGEE. Trimming took off 0 bases at V and 6 bases at J, with 11 bases between the two ends. The DNA of the CDR3 is TGTGCCAGCAGCGTAGCGATCTGGGGGGATACGCAGTATTTT. Translating gives CASSVAIWGDTQYF.

The V call is TRBV7-2, the J call TRBJ2-7; 11 bases align to TRBD1. This CDR3 has 12 amino acids. The V segment lost 11 bases and the J segment 4 bases; nucleotides outside the gene matches: 4. CDR1 is SGHTA, CDR2 FQGNSA, per germline. The CDR3 protein is CASGQGVYEQYF. CDR3 in DNA: TGTGCCTCGGGACAGGGGGTTTACGAGCAGTACTTC.

This chain connects TRBV6-6 to TRBJ2-1; tentative D call: TRBD1 (6 bases). Germline CDR1 and CDR2: MNHNY and SVGAGI (reference sequence). CDR3 length: 10 residues. V dropped 6 bases and J dropped 15 bases, with 12 bases sitting between them. The CDR3 DNA is TGTGCCAGCAGCGGGACACTGTCGTTCTTC. It specifies CASSGTLSFF.

The V and J genes are TRBV2 and TRBJ1-2, with D possibly being TRBD1 (6 bases). CDR3 length: 12 amino acids. V dropped 7 bases and J dropped 4 bases, with 10 bases sitting between them. Germline values: CDR1 SNHLY, CDR2 FYNNEI. The CDR3 DNA reads TGTGCCAGCACCGGACAGAGCTATGGCTACACCTTC. Translating gives CASTGQSYGYTF. Complete variable domain (other parts from reference TRBV2 and TRBJ1-2): EPEVTQTPSHQVTQMGQEVILRCVPISNHLYFYWYRQILGQKVEFLVSFYNNEISEKSEIFDDQFSVERPDGSNFTLKIRSTKLEDSAMYFCASTGQSYGYTFGSGTRLTVV.

This chain uses TRBV19 with TRBJ2-2; D unresolved. Trimming took 3 bases from V and 8 from J, leaving 10 bases between them. The CDR3 is 13 amino acids. Per the germline V gene, CDR1 is LNHDA and CDR2 is SQIVND (reference sequence). Here the CDR3 DNA reads TGTGCCAGTAGTATGTTCTTGGGTGGGGAGCTGTTTTTT. Amino acids: CASSMFLGGELFF.

The V call is TRBV4-1, the J call TRBJ2-1; 7 positions agree with TRBD1. The CDR3 runs 16 residues. The V segment lost 4 bases and the J segment 0 bases; nucleotides outside the gene matches: 6. CDR1 MGHRA and CDR2 YSYEKL come from the germline V gene. Here the CDR3 reads CASSPLDRDSYNEQFF. As DNA, the CDR3 is TGCGCCAGCAGCCCTTTAGACAGGGACTCCTACAATGAGCAGTTCTTC.

The chain combines TRBV19 with TRBJ2-7, with 13 positions matching TRBD2. The CDR3 runs to 15 residues. Germline assignment: CDR1 LNHDA and CDR2 SQIVND (reference sequence). Germline trimming cut 5 bases from V and 4 bases from J; bases unmatched to any gene: 5. CDR3 region: CASSPRTSGSYEQYF. CDR3 sequence (DNA): TGTGCCAGTAGTCCCCGGACTAGCGGGAGTTACGAGCAGTACTTC.